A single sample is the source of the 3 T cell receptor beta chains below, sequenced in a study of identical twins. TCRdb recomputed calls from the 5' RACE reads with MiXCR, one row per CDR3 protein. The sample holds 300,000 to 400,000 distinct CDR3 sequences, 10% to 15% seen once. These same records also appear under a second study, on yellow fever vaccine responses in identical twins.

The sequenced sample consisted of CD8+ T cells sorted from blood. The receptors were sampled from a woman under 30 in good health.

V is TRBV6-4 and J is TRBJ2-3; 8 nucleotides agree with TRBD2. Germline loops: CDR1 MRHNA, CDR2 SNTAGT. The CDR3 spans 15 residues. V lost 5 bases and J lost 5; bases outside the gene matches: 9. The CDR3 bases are TGTGCCAGCAGTACTAGCGGAGACTCGGGAGATACGCAGTATTTT. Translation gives CASSTSGDSGDTQYF.

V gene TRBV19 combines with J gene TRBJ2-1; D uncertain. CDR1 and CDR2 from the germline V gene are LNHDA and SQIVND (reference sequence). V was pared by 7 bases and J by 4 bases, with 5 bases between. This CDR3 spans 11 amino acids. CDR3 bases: TGTGCCAGTATGAGGTACAATGAGCAGTTCTTC. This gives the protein CASMRYNEQFF. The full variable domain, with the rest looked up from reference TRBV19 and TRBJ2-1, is DGGITQSPKYLFRKEGQNVTLSCEQNLNHDAMYWYRQDPGQGLRLIYYSQIVNDFQKGDIAEGYSVSREKKESFPLTVTSAQKNPTAFYLCASMRYNEQFFGPGTRLTVL.

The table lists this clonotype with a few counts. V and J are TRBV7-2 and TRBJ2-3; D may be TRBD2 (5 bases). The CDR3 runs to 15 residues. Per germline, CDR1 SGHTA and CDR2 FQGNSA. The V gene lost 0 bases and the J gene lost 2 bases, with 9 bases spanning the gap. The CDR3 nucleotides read TGTGCCAGCAGCTTAGCCCCGGGAAACACAGATACGCAGTATTTT. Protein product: CASSLAPGNTDTQYF.